The clone carrying this T cell receptor (beta chain) was found a few times. Its target is unknown. The data originate from a study of post-analysis software for immune sequencing data. Study results and limitations: There were five TRBV segments more frequent in patients than controls, and TRBV5-6, TRBV5-1 and TRBV20-1 were among them. When the samples were clustered directly with F measure, those that had been prepared in the same batch showed strong co-clustering. For normalized Chao1 diversity, multiple sclerosis patients scored significantly lower than controls did.

V lost 5 bases and J 0 bases, leaving 17 bases between the germline ends. Germline-derived CDR1 and CDR2 are MDHEN and SYDVKM. The CDR3 is made up of 17 amino acids. Unique molecular identifiers were present in the TCR beta cDNA libraries. Roughly 500,000 cDNA molecules were obtained per 1 to 10 million input T cells. TCRdb re-called the PCR reads through MiXCR, storing one row per CDR3 protein. Of more than 500,000 distinct CDR3 sequences detected, 30% to 40% appear once; the ten largest clones hold roughly 6%. This chain joins TRBV28 and TRBJ1-5; a possible D gene is TRBD1 (5 bases). The sequenced sample was blood. The TCR was taken from a girl aged 2-17 years with multiple sclerosis. CDR3: CASSGTRTRDSNQPQHF. In nucleotides, the CDR3 is TGTGCCAGCAGTGGGACCAGGACCCGAGATAGCAATCAGCCCCAGCATTTT.